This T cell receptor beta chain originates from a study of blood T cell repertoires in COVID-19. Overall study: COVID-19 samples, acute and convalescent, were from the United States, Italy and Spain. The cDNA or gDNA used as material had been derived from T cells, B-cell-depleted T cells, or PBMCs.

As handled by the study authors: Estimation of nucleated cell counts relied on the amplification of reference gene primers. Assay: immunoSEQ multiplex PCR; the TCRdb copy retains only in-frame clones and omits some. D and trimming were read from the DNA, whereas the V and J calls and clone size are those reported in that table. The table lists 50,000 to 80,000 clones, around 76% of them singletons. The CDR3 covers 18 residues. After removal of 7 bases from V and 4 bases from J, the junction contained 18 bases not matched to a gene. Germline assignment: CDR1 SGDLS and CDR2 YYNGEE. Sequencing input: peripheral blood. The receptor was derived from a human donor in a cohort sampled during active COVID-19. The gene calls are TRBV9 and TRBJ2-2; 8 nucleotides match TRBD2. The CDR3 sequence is CASSHPLGSGGSTGELFF. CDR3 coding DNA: TGTGCCAGCTCTCACCCCCTTGGGAGCGGGGGCTCCACCGGGGAGCTGTTTTTT. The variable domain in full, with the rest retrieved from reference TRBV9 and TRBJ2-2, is DSGVTQTPKHLITATGQRVTLRCSPRSGDLSVYWYQQSLDQGLQFLIQYYNGEERAKGNILERFSAQQFPDLHSELNLSSLELGDSALYFCASSHPLGSGGSTGELFFGEGSRLTVL.